This T cell receptor beta chain originates from a study of T cells in Graves' hyperthyroidism and ophthalmopathy. Overall study findings and caveats: Within blood appeared most thyroid clonotypes that had expanded above 0.001.

RNA transcripts were the template for amplifying TCR beta CDR3 regions. The primer set for the first-round RT-PCR of the TCR CDR3 was HTBI. TCRdb reprocessed the multiplex PCR reads via MiXCR and lists one record per CDR3 protein. The sample holds under 400,000 distinct CDR3 sequences, 13% seen once. A word on this clonotype: Its specificity is unknown.

CDR1 is MNHEY, CDR2 SMNVEV, per germline (reference sequence). V lost 5 bases and J lost 5, with 16 bases in between. This CDR3 has 14 residues. Hyperthyroidism patients were newly diagnosed, had disease duration under 2 months, and were aged 18 to 65 years. In making diagnoses, clinical symptoms, serum thyroxine and TRAb, thyroid ultrasound and orbital computed tomography were all used. The PBMCs had their origin in less than 13 ml of fresh peripheral blood. The genes are TRBV27 and TRBJ2-7; maybe TRBD1 (6 bases). This sequence was found in a woman under 30 with Graves' hyperthyroidism. The sequenced sample consisted of blood. The CDR3 spells CASSIQGARHEQYF. The CDR3 DNA follows: TGTGCCAGCAGTATACAGGGAGCTCGGCACGAGCAGTACTTC.